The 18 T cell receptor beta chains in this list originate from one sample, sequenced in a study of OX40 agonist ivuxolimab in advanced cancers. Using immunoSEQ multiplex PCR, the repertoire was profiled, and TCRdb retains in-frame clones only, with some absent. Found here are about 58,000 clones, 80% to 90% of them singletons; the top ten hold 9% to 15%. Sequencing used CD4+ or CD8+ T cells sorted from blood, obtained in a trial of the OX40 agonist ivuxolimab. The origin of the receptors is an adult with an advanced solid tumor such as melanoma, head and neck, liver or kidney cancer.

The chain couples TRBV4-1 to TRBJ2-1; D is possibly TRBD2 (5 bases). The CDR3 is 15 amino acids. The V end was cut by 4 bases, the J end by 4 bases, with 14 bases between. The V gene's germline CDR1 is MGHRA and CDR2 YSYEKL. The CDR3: CASSLLGSVYNEQFF. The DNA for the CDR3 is TGCGCCAGCAGCCTGTTAGGGAGCGTGTACAATGAGCAGTTCTTC.

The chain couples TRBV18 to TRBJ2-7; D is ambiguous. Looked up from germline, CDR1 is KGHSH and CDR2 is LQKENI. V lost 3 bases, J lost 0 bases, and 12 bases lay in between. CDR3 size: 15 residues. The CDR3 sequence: CASSPTRGLSYEQYF. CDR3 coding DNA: TGTGCCAGCTCACCGACTCGAGGTCTCTCCTACGAGCAGTACTTC.

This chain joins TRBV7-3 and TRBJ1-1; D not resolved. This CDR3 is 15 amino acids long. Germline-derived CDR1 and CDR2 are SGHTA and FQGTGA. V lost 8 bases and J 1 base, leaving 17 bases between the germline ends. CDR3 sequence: CASPTGRRGNTEAFF. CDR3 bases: TGTGCCAGCCCCACCGGAAGGCGGGGGAACACTGAAGCTTTCTTT.

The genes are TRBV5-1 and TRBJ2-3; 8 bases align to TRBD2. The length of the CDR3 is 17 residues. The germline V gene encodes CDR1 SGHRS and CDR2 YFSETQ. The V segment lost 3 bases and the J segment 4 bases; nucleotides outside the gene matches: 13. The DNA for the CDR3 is TGCGCCAGCAGCTCCTACCCCTCCGGGAGGGACGCAGATACGCAGTATTTT. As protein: CASSSYPSGRDADTQYF. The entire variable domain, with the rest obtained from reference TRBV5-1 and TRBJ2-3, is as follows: KAGVTQTPRYLIKTRGQQVTLSCSPISGHRSVSWYQQTPGQGLQFLFEYFSETQRNKGNFPGRFSGRQFSNSRSEMNVSTLELGDSALYLCASSSYPSGRDADTQYFGPGTRLTVL.

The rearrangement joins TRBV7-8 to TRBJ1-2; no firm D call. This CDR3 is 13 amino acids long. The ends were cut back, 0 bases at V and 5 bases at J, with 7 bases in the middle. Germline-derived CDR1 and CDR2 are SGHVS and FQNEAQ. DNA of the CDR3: TGTGCCAGCAGCTTAGCGCTGGGGTATGGCTACACCTTC. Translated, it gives CASSLALGYGYTF.

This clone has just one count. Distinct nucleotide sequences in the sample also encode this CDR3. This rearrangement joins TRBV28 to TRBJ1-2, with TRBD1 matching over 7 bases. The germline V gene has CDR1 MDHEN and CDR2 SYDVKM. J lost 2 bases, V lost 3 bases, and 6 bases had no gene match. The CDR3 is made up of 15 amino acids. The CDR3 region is CASSLGRGLNYGYTF. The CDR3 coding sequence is TGTGCCAGCAGTTTGGGGAGGGGGCTCAACTATGGCTACACCTTC.

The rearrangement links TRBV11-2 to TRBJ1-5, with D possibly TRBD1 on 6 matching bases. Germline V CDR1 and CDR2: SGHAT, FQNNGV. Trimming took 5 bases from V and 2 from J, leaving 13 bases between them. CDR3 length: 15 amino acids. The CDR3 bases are TGTGCCAGCAGCCCGACAGGTCGTGGCAATCAGCCCCAGCATTTT. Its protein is CASSPTGRGNQPQHF.

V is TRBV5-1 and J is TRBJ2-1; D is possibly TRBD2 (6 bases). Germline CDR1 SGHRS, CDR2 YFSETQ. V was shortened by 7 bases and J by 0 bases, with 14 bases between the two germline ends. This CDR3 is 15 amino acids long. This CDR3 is CASRESESSYNEQFF. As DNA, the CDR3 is TGCGCCAGCCGGGAGTCCGAGAGCTCCTACAATGAGCAGTTCTTC.

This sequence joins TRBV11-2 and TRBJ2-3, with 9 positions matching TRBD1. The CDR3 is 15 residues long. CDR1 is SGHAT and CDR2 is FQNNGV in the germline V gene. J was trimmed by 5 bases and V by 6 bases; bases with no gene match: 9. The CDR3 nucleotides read TGTGCCAGCAGTATGGGACAGGGTTTGAGAGATACGCAGTATTTT. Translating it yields CASSMGQGLRDTQYF.

The CDR3 DNA follows: TGTGCCAGCAGTTTCAAGCTTTACAATGAGCAGTTCTTC. Translated, it gives CASSFKLYNEQFF. V and J are TRBV27 and TRBJ2-1; D is undetermined. V lost 3 bases to trimming and J lost 4 bases, with 7 bases between them. CDR3 length: 13 amino acids. Germline-derived CDR1 and CDR2 are MNHEY and SMNVEV (reference sequence).

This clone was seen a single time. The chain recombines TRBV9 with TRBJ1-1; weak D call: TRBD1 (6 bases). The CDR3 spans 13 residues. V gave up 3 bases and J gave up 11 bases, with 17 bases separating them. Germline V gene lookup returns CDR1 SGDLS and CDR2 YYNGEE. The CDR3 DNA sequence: TGTGCCAGCAGCGAGCGACCGGGGGCCGTCGCTTTCTTT. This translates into CASSERPGAVAFF.

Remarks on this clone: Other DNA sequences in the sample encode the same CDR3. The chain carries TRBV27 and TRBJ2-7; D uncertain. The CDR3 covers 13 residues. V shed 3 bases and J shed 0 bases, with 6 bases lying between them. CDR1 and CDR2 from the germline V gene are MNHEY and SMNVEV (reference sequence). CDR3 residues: CASSFGPSYEQYV. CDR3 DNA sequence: TGTGCCAGCAGTTTCGGACCCTCCTACGAGCAGTACGTC.

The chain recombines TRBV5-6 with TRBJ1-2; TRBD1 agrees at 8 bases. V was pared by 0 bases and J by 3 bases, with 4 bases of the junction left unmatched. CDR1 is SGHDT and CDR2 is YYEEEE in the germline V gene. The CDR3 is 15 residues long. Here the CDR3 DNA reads TGTGCCAGCAGCTTGGGGCAGGGGGCGTACTATGGCTACACCTTC. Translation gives CASSLGQGAYYGYTF.

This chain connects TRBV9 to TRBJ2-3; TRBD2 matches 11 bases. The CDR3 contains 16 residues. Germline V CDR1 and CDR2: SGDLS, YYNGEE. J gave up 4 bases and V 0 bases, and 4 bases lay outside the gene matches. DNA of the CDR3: TGTGCCAGCAGCGTAGCGCTAGCGGGAGGTCCAGATACGCAGTATTTT. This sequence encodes CASSVALAGGPDTQYF.

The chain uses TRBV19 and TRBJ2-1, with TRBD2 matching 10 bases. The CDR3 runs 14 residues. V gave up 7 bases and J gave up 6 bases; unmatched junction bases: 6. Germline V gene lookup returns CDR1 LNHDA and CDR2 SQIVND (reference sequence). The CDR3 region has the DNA TGTGCCAGTACCCGACTAGCGGGTAGCAATGAGCAGTTCTTC. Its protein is CASTRLAGSNEQFF.

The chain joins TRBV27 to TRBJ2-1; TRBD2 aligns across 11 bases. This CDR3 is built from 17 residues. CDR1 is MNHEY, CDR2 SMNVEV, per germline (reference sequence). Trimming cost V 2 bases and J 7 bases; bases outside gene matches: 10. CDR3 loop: CASSLHSGRAVGNEQFF. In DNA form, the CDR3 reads TGTGCCAGCAGTTTACATAGCGGGAGGGCGGTTGGAAATGAGCAGTTCTTC.

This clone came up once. CDR3 residues: CASSLGGSGYNEQFF. The CDR3 nucleotides read TGTGCCAGCAGCTTAGGGGGCTCGGGGTACAATGAGCAGTTCTTC. The chain is built from TRBV7-8 and TRBJ2-1; the D call may be TRBD1 or TRBD2 (5 bases each). CDR1 and CDR2 from the germline V gene are SGHVS and FQNEAQ. Trimming pared 1 base from V and 4 bases from J, leaving 11 bases between. CDR3 length equals 15 residues.

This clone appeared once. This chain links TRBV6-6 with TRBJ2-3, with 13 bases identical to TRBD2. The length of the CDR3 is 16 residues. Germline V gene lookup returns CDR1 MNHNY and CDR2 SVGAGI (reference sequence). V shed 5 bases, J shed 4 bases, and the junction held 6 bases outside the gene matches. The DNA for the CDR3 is TGTGCCAGCAGTCCCTGGACTAGCGGGAGTTCAGATACGCAGTATTTT. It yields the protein CASSPWTSGSSDTQYF.